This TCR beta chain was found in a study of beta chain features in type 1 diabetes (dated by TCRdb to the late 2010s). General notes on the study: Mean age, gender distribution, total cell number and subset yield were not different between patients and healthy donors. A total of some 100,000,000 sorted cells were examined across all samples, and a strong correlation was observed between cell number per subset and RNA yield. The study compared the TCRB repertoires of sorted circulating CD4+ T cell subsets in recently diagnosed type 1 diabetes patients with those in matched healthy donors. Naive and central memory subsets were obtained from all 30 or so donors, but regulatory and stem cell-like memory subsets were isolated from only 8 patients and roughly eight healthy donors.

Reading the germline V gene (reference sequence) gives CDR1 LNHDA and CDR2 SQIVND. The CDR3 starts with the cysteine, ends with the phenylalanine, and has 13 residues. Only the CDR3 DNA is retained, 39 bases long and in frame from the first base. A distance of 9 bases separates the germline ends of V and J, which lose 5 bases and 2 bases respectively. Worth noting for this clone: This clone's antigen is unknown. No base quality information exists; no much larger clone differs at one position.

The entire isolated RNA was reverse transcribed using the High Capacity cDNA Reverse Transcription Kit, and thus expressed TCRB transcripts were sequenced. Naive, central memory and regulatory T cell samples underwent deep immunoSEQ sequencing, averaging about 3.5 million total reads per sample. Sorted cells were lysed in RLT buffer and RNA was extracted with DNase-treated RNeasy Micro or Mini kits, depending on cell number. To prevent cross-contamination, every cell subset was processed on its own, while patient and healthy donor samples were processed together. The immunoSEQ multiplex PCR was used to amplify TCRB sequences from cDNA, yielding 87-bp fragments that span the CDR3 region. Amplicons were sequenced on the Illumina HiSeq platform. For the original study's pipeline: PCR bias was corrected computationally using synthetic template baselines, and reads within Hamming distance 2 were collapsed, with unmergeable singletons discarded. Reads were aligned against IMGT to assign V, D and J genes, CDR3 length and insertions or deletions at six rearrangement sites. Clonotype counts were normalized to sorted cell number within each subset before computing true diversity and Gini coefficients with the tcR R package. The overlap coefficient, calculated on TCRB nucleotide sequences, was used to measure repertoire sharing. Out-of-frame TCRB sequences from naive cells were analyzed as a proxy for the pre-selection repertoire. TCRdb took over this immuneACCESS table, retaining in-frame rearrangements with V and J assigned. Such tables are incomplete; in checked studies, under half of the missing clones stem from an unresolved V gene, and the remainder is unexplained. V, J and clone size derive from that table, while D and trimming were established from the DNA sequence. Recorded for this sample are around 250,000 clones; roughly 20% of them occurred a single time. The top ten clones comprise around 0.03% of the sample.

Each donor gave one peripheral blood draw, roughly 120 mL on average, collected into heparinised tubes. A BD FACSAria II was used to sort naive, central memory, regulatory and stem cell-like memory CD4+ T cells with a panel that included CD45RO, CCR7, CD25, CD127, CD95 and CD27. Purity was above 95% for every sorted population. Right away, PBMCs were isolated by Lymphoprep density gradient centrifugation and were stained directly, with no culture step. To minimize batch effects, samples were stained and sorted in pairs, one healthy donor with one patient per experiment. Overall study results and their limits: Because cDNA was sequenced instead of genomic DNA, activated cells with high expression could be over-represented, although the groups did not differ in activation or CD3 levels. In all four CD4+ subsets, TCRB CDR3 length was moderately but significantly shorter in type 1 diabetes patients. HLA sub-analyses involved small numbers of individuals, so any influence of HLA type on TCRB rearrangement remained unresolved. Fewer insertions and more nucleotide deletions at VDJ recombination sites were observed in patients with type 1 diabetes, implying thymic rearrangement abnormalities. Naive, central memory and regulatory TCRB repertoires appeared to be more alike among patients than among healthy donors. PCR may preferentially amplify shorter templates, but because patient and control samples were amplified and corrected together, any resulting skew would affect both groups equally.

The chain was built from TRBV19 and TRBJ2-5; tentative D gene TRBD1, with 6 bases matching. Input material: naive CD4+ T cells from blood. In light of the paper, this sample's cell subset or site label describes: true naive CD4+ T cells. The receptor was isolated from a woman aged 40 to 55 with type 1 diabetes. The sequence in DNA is TGTGCCAGTAGTTCGACAGGACAAGAGACCCAGTACTTC. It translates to CASSSTGQETQYF.